Shown below are 23 T cell receptor beta chains from a single sample sequenced in a study of Ad26.COV2.S vaccination and SARS-CoV-2 variants (dated by TCRdb to the early 2020s). The treatment or condition tag for this specimen amounts to: over 15 received Ad26.COV2.S at low or high dose, single or two shots; about 5 received placebo; per-sample allocation not given. For vaccine and placebo recipients, repertoires were sequenced using samples collected on day 63 after the first injection. The library relied on the immunoSEQ multiplex PCR assay. What TCRdb holds here is the immuneACCESS table cut down to in-frame rearrangements. Part of the clones is not present; checked against another copy, under half of the missing clones reflect an unresolved V gene, and the others are unexplained. The sample table holds around 300,000 clones, of which 75% to 90% were seen once. The top ten clonotypes cover around 10% of the sample.

The sample in question was peripheral blood, obtained in a trial of Ad26.COV2.S vaccine versus placebo. Every receptor here comes from a person between 18 and 65 years old who received the Ad26.COV2.S COVID-19 vaccine or a placebo.

This sequence joins TRBV6-2 or TRBV6-3 and TRBJ2-1; no clear D gene. The ends were cut back, 6 bases at V and 8 bases at J, with 8 bases in the middle. CDR1 and CDR2 from the germline V gene are MNHEY and SVGEGT. The CDR3 consists of 11 residues. The DNA of the CDR3 is TGTGCCAGCAGCCTCTGGCATGAGCAGTTCTTC. Protein sequence: CASSLWHEQFF.

A few counts support this clone. The gene calls are TRBV4-1 and TRBJ1-3; D not certain. CDR1 and CDR2 (germline): MGHRA, YSYEKL. The V and J ends lost 1 base and 3 bases respectively, with 10 bases between them. This CDR3 has 15 amino acids. The CDR3, as DNA: TGCGCCAGCAGCCAAGCGCCCGGTTTTGGAAACACCATATATTTT. It translates to CASSQAPGFGNTIYF.

The chain couples TRBV24-1 to TRBJ1-2, with 7 bases identical to TRBD1. The J segment lost 1 base and the V segment lost 4 bases, leaving 5 bases of the junction unmatched. The length of the CDR3 is 15 residues. Germline V lookup: CDR1 KGHDR, CDR2 SFDVKD. CDR3 in DNA: TGTGCCACCAGTGACAGGACAGGTTTTAACTATGGCTACACCTTC. Amino acids: CATSDRTGFNYGYTF.

V usage is TRBV12-3 or TRBV12-4 and J usage is TRBJ2-1; D gene ambiguous. V shed 6 bases and J shed 5 bases, with 8 bases lying between them. The CDR3 spans 12 residues. CDR3 DNA: TGTGCCAGCAGGGAGTCCGACAATGAGCAGTTCTTC. It codes for CASRESDNEQFF.

V gene TRBV25-1 combines with J gene TRBJ2-3; D is perhaps TRBD2 (5 bases). CDR1 and CDR2 (germline): MGHDK, SYGVNS. The CDR3 contains 15 residues. With 4 bases removed from V and 2 bases from J, the gap between germline ends came to 13 bases. The chain's CDR3 is CASSALGAYTDTQYF. DNA of the CDR3: TGTGCCAGCAGTGCACTAGGAGCCTACACAGATACGCAGTATTTT.

The chain employs TRBV2 and TRBJ2-3; 7 bases are a match to TRBD2. V was clipped by 8 bases and J by 2 bases; unmatched bases: 7. The CDR3 has 14 amino acids. Germline CDR1 and CDR2: SNHLY and FYNNEI. CDR3 amino acids: CASGREAITDTQYF. The CDR3 DNA reads TGTGCCAGCGGACGGGAGGCGATCACAGATACGCAGTATTTT.

The chain recombines TRBV10-1 with TRBJ2-3; 7 bases agree with TRBD1. The CDR3 covers 13 residues. Unmatched junction bases numbered 3, after V lost 6 bases and J lost 3 bases. The V gene's germline CDR1 is WNHNN and CDR2 SYGVQD (reference sequence). In DNA form, the CDR3 reads TGCGCCAGCAGCCTACAGGGGACAGATACGCAGTATTTT. Amino acids: CASSLQGTDTQYF.

The chain is built from TRBV7-6 and TRBJ2-3, with D unclear. This CDR3 has 14 amino acids. In germline, CDR1 is SGHVS, CDR2 FNYEAQ. The ends were cut back, 0 bases at V and 5 bases at J, with 9 bases in the middle. This CDR3 is CASSLAESEDTQYF. The DNA of the CDR3 is TGTGCCAGCAGCTTAGCAGAGTCGGAAGATACGCAGTATTTT.

The V gene is TRBV28, the J gene TRBJ1-1, with a tentative D call TRBD1 (5 bases). This CDR3 region has 14 residues. The V gene's germline CDR1 is MDHEN and CDR2 SYDVKM. Trimming stripped 2 bases from V and 4 bases from J, with 11 bases between. DNA for the CDR3: TGTGCCAGCAGTTTAAGTCGCGGGGGCACTGAAGCTTTCTTT. As protein: CASSLSRGGTEAFF.

The rearrangement joins TRBV4-1 to TRBJ2-3; 7 bases match TRBD2. Germline CDR1 MGHRA, CDR2 YSYEKL. The J segment lost 6 bases and the V segment lost 0 bases, leaving 6 bases of the junction unmatched. The CDR3 covers 15 residues. The CDR3 sequence is CASSQDGAGVDTQYF. In DNA form, the CDR3 reads TGCGCCAGCAGCCAAGACGGCGCGGGGGTGGATACGCAGTATTTT.

The rearrangement joins TRBV5-1 to TRBJ2-5, with 7 nucleotides matching TRBD1. CDR3 size: 15 residues. With V trimmed by 4 bases and J by 4 bases, 10 bases remained unmatched. Germline V gene sequence: CDR1 SGHRS, CDR2 YFSETQ. CDR3: CASSKSPGQLETQYF. CDR3 coding DNA: TGCGCCAGCAGCAAATCGCCGGGACAGCTAGAGACCCAGTACTTC.

The gene calls are TRBV6-2 or TRBV6-3 and TRBJ2-7, with D perhaps TRBD2 (6 bases). The CDR3 totals 15 residues. Trimming shortened V by 5 bases and J by 3 bases, and 17 bases separated the two germline ends. Germline CDR1 is MNHEY and CDR2 is SVGEGT. This CDR3 reads CASSPGLLPYYEQYF. Written as DNA, the CDR3 is TGTGCCAGCAGTCCGGGACTCCTCCCTTACTACGAGCAGTACTTC.

V and J are TRBV5-6 and TRBJ2-7; 8 bases align to TRBD2. CDR3 size: 16 residues. Trimming cost V 2 bases and J 4 bases; bases outside gene matches: 11. CDR1 and CDR2 (germline): SGHDT, YYEEEE. CDR3 nucleotides: TGTGCCAGCAGCTTATCCCGGTTAGCGGGACTTTACGAGCAGTACTTC. Translated, it gives CASSLSRLAGLYEQYF.

The rearrangement links TRBV4-3 to TRBJ1-2; D is undetermined. Germline V lookup: CDR1 LGHNA, CDR2 YSLEER. The CDR3 spans 14 residues. V lost 0 bases, J lost 7 bases, and 12 bases lay in between. CDR3 DNA: TGCGCCAGCAGCCAAGACGGTGGGATCGGTGGCTACACCTTC. Translated, it gives CASSQDGGIGGYTF.

The chain links TRBV4-1 to TRBJ1-2; 9 bases map to TRBD1. In germline, CDR1 is MGHRA, CDR2 YSYEKL. Losses at the gene ends were 4 bases for V and 8 bases for J; bases not matched to a gene: 11. CDR3 size: 15 residues. The CDR3 sequence: CASSLSPGQGYGYTF. The CDR3 region has the DNA TGCGCCAGCAGCCTATCTCCGGGACAGGGATACGGCTACACCTTC.

This clone was seen more than once but under ten times. The genes are TRBV19 and TRBJ1-5; no clear D gene. The germline V gene encodes CDR1 LNHDA and CDR2 SQIVND (reference sequence). V was shortened by 2 bases and J by 1 base, with 15 bases between the two germline ends. There are 17 residues in the CDR3. CDR3 protein: CASSIRGQEVSNQPQHF. For the CDR3, the DNA is TGTGCCAGTAGTATACGGGGTCAGGAGGTGAGCAATCAGCCCCAGCATTTT.

The J gene is TRBJ1-5, the V gene TRBV28, with D possibly TRBD1 on 6 matching bases. Trimming left V 1 base short and J 6 bases short, with 19 bases between. In germline, CDR1 is MDHEN, CDR2 SYDVKM. CDR3 length: 17 residues. As DNA, the CDR3 is TGTGCCAGCAGTTTATACCTGACAGGCCTGGGGGGTCAGCCCCAGCATTTT. Translating it yields CASSLYLTGLGGQPQHF.

The J gene is TRBJ1-6, the V gene TRBV28; D might be TRBD1 (5 bases). The CDR3 loop spans 13 amino acids. The V end lost 9 bases, the J end lost 10 bases, and 16 bases lay between the germline ends. Germline V lookup: CDR1 MDHEN, CDR2 SYDVKM. This chain's CDR3 is CASRTGDQSPLHF. Here the CDR3 DNA reads TGTGCCAGTAGAACGGGGGATCAATCACCCCTCCACTTT.

The chain couples TRBV24-1 to TRBJ2-5; D is perhaps TRBD1 (5 bases). The length of the CDR3 is 15 residues. CDR1 and CDR2 from the germline V gene are KGHDR and SFDVKD. Trimming removed 4 bases at V and 3 bases at J, with 14 bases between. In nucleotides, the CDR3 is TGTGCCACCAGTGACTTAGACAGTTTCGAAGAGACCCAGTACTTC. It codes for CATSDLDSFEETQYF.

V usage is TRBV4-2 and J usage is TRBJ1-5; perhaps TRBD1 as D (6 bases). Germline V gives CDR1 LGHNA, CDR2 YNFKEQ. This CDR3 contains 21 residues. V lost 0 bases and J lost 4, with 28 bases in between. CDR3 amino acids: CASSQDLGGTVTRTGNQPQHF. CDR3 nucleotides: TGTGCCAGCAGCCAAGATTTAGGGGGGACGGTTACGAGAACAGGGAATCAGCCCCAGCATTTT.

The V and J genes are TRBV28 and TRBJ1-6, with a possible D match to TRBD1 (6 bases). The CDR3 length is 14 residues. From germline, CDR1 is MDHEN and CDR2 SYDVKM. Trimming removed 6 bases at V and 7 bases at J, with 13 bases between. The CDR3 coding sequence is TGTGCCAGCAGGGACCGGGACATCAATTCACCCCTCCACTTT. It codes for CASRDRDINSPLHF.

This chain uses TRBV28 with TRBJ1-2; TRBD1 aligns across 8 bases. The germline V gene has CDR1 MDHEN and CDR2 SYDVKM. The CDR3 contains 14 residues. After removal of 5 bases from V and 8 bases from J, the junction contained 10 bases not matched to a gene. For the CDR3, the DNA is TGTGCCAGCAGTACTTCCAGGGGGCTGTTGGGCTACACCTTC. Amino acid sequence: CASSTSRGLLGYTF.

This clone appeared a few times. This rearrangement joins TRBV6-5 to TRBJ2-7; perhaps TRBD1 as D (6 bases). Trimming stripped 10 bases from V and 2 bases from J, with 15 bases between. The CDR3 extends over 13 amino acids. Germline V gene sequence: CDR1 MNHEY, CDR2 SVGAGI. Written as DNA, the CDR3 is TGTGCCACCGCCGTGGGACATACCTACGAGCAGTACTTC. It yields the protein CATAVGHTYEQYF.